This TCR beta chain was sequenced during a study of T cell responses to AZD1222 COVID-19 vaccine. Study-level results: Baseline seropositives among AZD1222 recipients totaled only five or six. Unmutated variant regions reportedly attract nearly half of all spike-specific TCRs. The donor cohort was predominantly white British with a female majority, and clonal diversity may have been underestimated.

Produced via immunoSEQ multiplex PCR; TCRdb's table is partial and in-frame only. Of some 180,000 clones in the sample, 80% to 95% were seen once. To note about this clone: The antigen is not known.

V lost 4 bases and J lost 6, with 19 bases in between. CDR3 length: 16 residues. Germline V gene data show CDR1 as LNHDA and CDR2 as SQIVND (reference sequence). This clonotype originated in an adult who received the MenACWY meningococcal vaccine as a control. J is TRBJ1-5 and V is TRBV19; D possibly corresponds to TRBD1 (6 bases). The input for sequencing was peripheral blood, taken 28 days after the second dose of the MenACWY control vaccine. The CDR3 nucleotides read TGTGCCAGTAGTAGGACAGTGGGAGGAAACGCTCAGCCCCAGCATTTT. It encodes CASSRTVGGNAQPQHF. Full variable domain (rest looked up from reference TRBV19 and TRBJ1-5): DGGITQSPKYLFRKEGQNVTLSCEQNLNHDAMYWYRQDPGQGLRLIYYSQIVNDFQKGDIAEGYSVSREKKESFPLTVTSAQKNPTAFYLCASSRTVGGNAQPQHFGDGTRLSIL.